Shown below are 12 T cell receptor beta chains from a single sample sequenced in a study of blood T cell repertoires in COVID-19. Only in-frame clones appear in the TCRdb table, and some are missing; sequencing was by immunoSEQ multiplex PCR. The repertoire includes tens of thousands of clones, roughly 89% of them detected once, and less than 30% sits in the top ten. The sequenced sample consisted of peripheral blood. The receptors were gathered from a woman older than 75 with acute or convalescent COVID-19.

The table lists this clone with a count of one. V is TRBV9 and J is TRBJ1-2, with 7 bases lining up with TRBD1. Trimming cost V 8 bases and J 5 bases; bases outside gene matches: 9. Germline assignment: CDR1 SGDLS and CDR2 YYNGEE. The CDR3 totals 13 residues. The CDR3 loop is CASSAGGTYGYTF. The CDR3 region has the DNA TGTGCCAGTTCGGCAGGGGGAACATATGGCTACACCTTC. The whole variable domain, filled in from reference TRBV9 and TRBJ1-2, reads DSGVTQTPKHLITATGQRVTLRCSPRSGDLSVYWYQQSLDQGLQFLIQYYNGEERAKGNILERFSAQQFPDLHSELNLSSLELGDSALYFCASSAGGTYGYTFGSGTRLTVV.

This chain uses TRBV5-1 with TRBJ2-1, with 15 bases lining up with TRBD2. The CDR3 runs to 16 residues. Germline V gene lookup returns CDR1 SGHRS and CDR2 YFSETQ. Trimming removed 4 bases from V and 8 bases from J; junction bases left unmatched: 7. CDR3 coding DNA: TGCGCCAGCAGCCCGCGGACTAGCGGGGGGGCCCATGAGCAGTTCTTC. It specifies CASSPRTSGGAHEQFF.

The chain uses TRBV24-1 and TRBJ1-2, with 8 bases lining up with TRBD1. Germline assignment: CDR1 KGHDR and CDR2 SFDVKD. V shed 3 bases and J 3 bases; nucleotides not matched to a gene: 2. CDR3 length: 14 residues. The DNA for the CDR3 is TGTGCCACCAGTGATCCGGGACAGGACTATGGCTACACCTTC. Its translation: CATSDPGQDYGYTF.

The chain has TRBV6-1 and TRBJ1-3; D not resolved. Germline V gene lookup returns CDR1 MNHNS and CDR2 SASEGT. This CDR3 has 16 residues. Trimming stripped 2 bases from V and 0 bases from J, with 11 bases between. This CDR3 reads CASSEFPRSSGNTIYF. Written as DNA, the CDR3 is TGTGCCAGCAGTGAATTCCCCCGGAGCTCTGGAAACACCATATATTTT.

V gene TRBV2 combines with J gene TRBJ1-3, with D unresolved. Trimming stripped 4 bases from V and 10 bases from J, with 17 bases between. The CDR3 spans 14 residues. Germline assignment: CDR1 SNHLY and CDR2 FYNNEI. The CDR3 here is CASSAQISSGTIYF. The CDR3 coding sequence is TGTGCCAGCAGTGCCCAGATATCGTCGGGGACCATATATTTT.

In its sample, this clone was seen once. V usage is TRBV19 and J usage is TRBJ1-2; perhaps TRBD1 as D (6 bases). Germline loops: CDR1 LNHDA, CDR2 SQIVND (reference sequence). The CDR3 contains 12 residues. V was cut by 4 bases and J by 6 bases, with 9 bases left in between. As DNA, the CDR3 is TGTGCCAGTAGTAAGGCAGGGGATGGCTACACCTTC. It is translated as CASSKAGDGYTF.

The rearrangement links TRBV2 to TRBJ1-2, with D possibly TRBD1 on 5 matching bases. V lost 7 bases, J lost 4 bases, and 13 bases lay in between. Germline V CDR1 and CDR2: SNHLY, FYNNEI. CDR3 length: 13 residues. The CDR3 DNA reads as TGTGCCAGCACCCCAGACAGATCCTATGGCTACACCTTC. Protein: CASTPDRSYGYTF.

V gene TRBV6-5 combines with J gene TRBJ1-6; 10 bases line up with TRBD1. The CDR3 is 14 residues long. After removal of 6 bases from V and 7 bases from J, the junction contained 3 bases not matched to a gene. Germline CDR1 MNHEY, CDR2 SVGAGI. Here the CDR3 reads CASRVGQGNSPLHF. The DNA for the CDR3 is TGTGCCAGCAGGGTGGGACAGGGGAATTCACCCCTCCACTTT.

The CDR3 region has the DNA TGCAGTGCTAGTTTCCCCGACAGGGGGCCCGGGAATTTCTTT. Its protein product is CSASFPDRGPGNFF. The genes are TRBV20-1 and TRBJ1-1, with 10 bases identical to TRBD1. With 3 bases clipped from V and 13 bases from J, the junction kept 14 bases outside the gene matches. Germline-derived CDR1 and CDR2 are DFQATT and SNEGSKA (reference sequence). This CDR3 has 14 residues.

The table lists this clone with a count of one. The chain recombines TRBV18 with TRBJ1-4; a possible D gene is TRBD1 (6 bases). This CDR3 is 14 amino acids long. Looked up from germline, CDR1 is KGHSH and CDR2 is LQKENI. Trimming removed 6 bases at V and 4 bases at J, with 12 bases between. The CDR3 is CASSPRQDNEKLFF. The CDR3, as DNA: TGTGCCAGCTCCCCCAGACAGGATAATGAAAAACTGTTTTTT.

The CDR3, as DNA: TGTGCCAGCAGTCCGGGACAGGGAAACACCATATATTTT. Translated, it gives CASSPGQGNTIYF. V is TRBV6-5 and J is TRBJ1-3, with 7 bases fitting TRBD1. Germline CDR1 reads MNHEY; CDR2 reads SVGAGI. V lost 5 bases and J lost 4; bases outside the gene matches: 2. The CDR3 is 13 residues long.

The V gene is TRBV10-3, the J gene TRBJ2-1, with D maybe TRBD2 (6 bases). The V and J ends lost 4 bases and 4 bases respectively, with 8 bases between them. The CDR3 has 13 residues. From germline, CDR1 is ENHRY and CDR2 SYGVKD. CDR3 loop: CAISGGLYNEQFF. In DNA, the CDR3 is TGTGCCATCAGTGGGGGACTTTACAATGAGCAGTTCTTC.